A selection of T cell receptor beta chains follows, all from one sample in a study of T-cell memory formation after mild COVID-19. TCRdb re-called the 5' RACE reads through MiXCR, storing one row per CDR3 protein. The sample consists of fewer than 90,000 distinct CDR3 sequences, roughly 13% of them appearing once. The material sequenced was PBMCs or a T cell subset sorted from them (not recorded which). The receptors derive from an adult woman who had mild COVID-19 (a few samples of this study predate the infection). Cell type and time point are not known. CDR3s include the opening cysteine and the closing phenylalanine or tryptophan. A D gene is named only where the DNA matches it firmly. Some rows mark clone size as missing; the rest say once, few, many or name a class of expanded clone.

TRBJ2-1,NA,TRBV24-1,NA,TGTGCCACCGCCCCCGCCGGCTCCTACAATGAGCAGTTCTTC,CATAPAGSYNEQFF
TRBJ2-1,NA,TRBV7-6,TRBD2,TGTGCCAGCAGCTTAGATCCCACAAGCGGGAACTCCTACAATGAGCAGTTCTTC,CASSLDPTSGNSYNEQFF
TRBJ1-1,once,TRBV2,NA,TGTGCCAGCAGACCCGGACAGAACACTGAAGCTTTCTTT,CASRPGQNTEAFF
TRBJ2-1,NA,TRBV4-1,NA,TGCGCCAGCAGATCTACCCGGGTCTTCAATGAGCAGTTCTTC,CASRSTRVFNEQFF
TRBJ2-7,few,TRBV12-3/TRBV12-4,NA,TGTGCCAGCAGCGGGGACAATCCCTACGAGCAGTACTTC,CASSGDNPYEQYF
TRBJ1-5,few,TRBV7-6,NA,TGTGCCAGCAGCCCGGGGGGGGGGCTTATGGGCAATCAGCCCCAGCATTTT,CASSPGGGLMGNQPQHF
TRBJ2-3,few,TRBV9,NA,TGTGCCAGCAGCGTAGAGACTCGAACAGATACGCAGTATTTT,CASSVETRTDTQYF
TRBJ2-1,few,TRBV7-9,TRBD2,TGTGCCAGCAGCCCAAGGCTAGCGGGAGGTATATACAATGAGCAGTTCTTC,CASSPRLAGGIYNEQFF
TRBJ2-3,many,TRBV11-2,NA,TGTGCCAGCAGCTTAGTGGGTGGGGCAGATACGCAGTATTTT,CASSLVGGADTQYF
TRBJ2-7,NA,TRBV5-1,NA,TGCGCCAGCAGCTTGGGGGCCGGACCCCGGGACGAGCAGTACTTC,CASSLGAGPRDEQYF
TRBJ2-7,few,TRBV12-3/TRBV12-4,NA,TGTGCCAGCAGTTTCCGGTCTCTCGAGCAGTACTTC,CASSFRSLEQYF
TRBJ2-3,few,TRBV4-1,TRBD2,TGCGCCAGCAGCCACACGGGACTAGCGGATTCAGATACGCAGTATTTT,CASSHTGLADSDTQYF
TRBJ2-7,NA,TRBV20-1,NA,TGCAGTGCTAGAGACAGGGTGGGCGAGCAGTACTTC,CSARDRVGEQYF
TRBJ1-2,NA,TRBV9,NA,TGTGCCAGCAGCGTAGGGGAGGACTATGGCTACACCTTC,CASSVGEDYGYTF
TRBJ1-5,few,TRBV12-3/TRBV12-4,NA,TGTGCCAGCACCGAATCGCGGGGGCAGCCCCAGCATTTT,CASTESRGQPQHF
TRBJ2-3,NA,TRBV7-9,NA,TGTGCCAGCAGTCAAGGGACCTCTAGCACAGATACGCAGTATTTT,CASSQGTSSTDTQYF